This T cell receptor beta chain derives from a study of blood T cell repertoires in COVID-19. The junction had 6 bases not matched to a gene; V was cut back by 3 bases and J by 0 bases. The CDR3 runs to 16 residues. The germline V gene has CDR1 SGHVS and CDR2 FQNEAQ. The data were produced by immunoSEQ multiplex PCR, yet TCRdb's version contains in-frame clones alone and is incomplete. The sample consists of roughly 64,000 clones, about nine tenths of them appearing once. The gene calls are TRBV7-8 and TRBJ2-7; 9 nucleotides agree with TRBD2. The sequencing sample was made of peripheral blood. This TCR derives from a man between 50 and 59 years old with active COVID-19. CDR3 region: CASSFTSGRFSYEQYF. The CDR3 nucleotides are TGTGCCAGCAGCTTCACTAGCGGGCGCTTCTCCTACGAGCAGTACTTC.